Described below is a single TCR beta chain sequence and its context. Its target antigen remains unknown. No much larger clone exists at a distance of one base, and base qualities are not known. TCRbeta CDR3 regions were amplified from genomic DNA using the immunoSEQ Assay, a bias-controlled multiplex PCR. The paper's processing steps were these. Within the assay, amplification of reference gene primers was used to estimate how many nucleated cells each sample contained. Sequence reads were collapsed and filtered to measure the absolute abundance of every unique TCRbeta CDR3 rearrangement. Productive Simpson clonality was computed per sample as the square root of Simpson's diversity index over productive rearrangements. Drawn from immuneACCESS, this table holds only the in-frame rearrangements with V and J called that TCRdb kept. Clones are partly lost; checked studies trace under half to an unresolved V gene and leave the rest unexplained. V and J calls plus clone size are reproduced from that table; the DNA served to infer D and trimming. Here the sample has around 250,000 clones; 84% occur a single time. The ten largest clones represent approximately 4.3% of the sample.

In the prospective study, participants were about 18 to 95 years old, resided in about two dozen geographic areas of the United States, and were enrolled through a virtual design. In the prospective study, cohorts were assigned on the basis of participant-reported clinical history obtained from a screening survey and a study questionnaire. Mobile phlebotomists in the prospective study collected whole blood, serum and a nasopharyngeal or oropharyngeal swab from every participant. Additional blood draws and questionnaires over an approximately 2-month period could optionally be provided by prospective study participants. Before DNA extraction, prospective study blood samples were shipped either frozen or at room temperature. The data were obtained in a study of blood T cell repertoires in COVID-19 (dated by TCRdb to 2020 to 2021). Background for the entire study: Samples covering the acute and convalescent phases of COVID-19 were provided by collaborators in the United States, Italy and Spain. Deeply sampled blood TCRbeta repertoires from subjects exposed to, actively infected with, or recovered from COVID-19 were included in the dataset. The prospective study material was composed of cDNA or gDNA derived from T cells, B-cell-depleted T cells, or PBMCs. A de-identified subject ID, COVID-19 status, age in years and sex were almost always included in the sample metadata. The samples were drawn from two sources: the first 160 participants of the ongoing ImmuneRACE study, and some 1,300 subjects contributed by 6 global collaborators. HLA class I and class II types, where available, came from metadata supplied by the sample provider rather than from assay-based typing. A freely available public database, intended as a resource for researchers studying the immune response to SARS-CoV-2, is where the repertoires were released.

Overall results and qualifications from the work: Clinical and demographic metadata were provided uncurated, with the amount varying by source and participant.

Including cysteine and phenylalanine, the CDR3 has 17 amino acids. Of the read, only the CDR3 DNA is kept; its 51 bases are in frame from base 1. V trim: 7 bases; J trim: 5 bases; unmatched bases: 19. CDR1 and CDR2 are drawn from the germline V gene: MNHEY, SVGEGT. The sample taken for sequencing was PBMCs or T cells enriched from blood (not recorded which). The clonotype originates from a man under 40 with acute COVID-19. The chain is assembled from TRBV6-2 or TRBV6-3 and TRBJ2-5; 7 bases in the junction line up with TRBD1. The CDR3 region: CASIPVGTASVWETQYF. The base sequence is TGTGCCAGCATCCCAGTCGGGACAGCAAGCGTTTGGGAGACCCAGTACTTC.